This TCR beta chain derives from a study of blood T cells in healthy people across ages. V was pared by 3 bases and J by 3 bases, with 5 bases between. CDR3 size: 13 residues. PCR was performed a second time for roughly 7 to 12 cycles using a sample-barcoded 5' primer and a J-beta primer mix. TCRdb passed the 5' RACE reads through MiXCR, listing each CDR3 protein once. The sample includes about 560,000 distinct CDR3 sequences, about 26% of them seen just once. The study's findings and limits: Aged donors had fewer naive CD4+ cells and lower diversity than long-lived donors. Expanded clonotype changes were possibly confounded by unknown donor CMV status.

Comments on this clonotype: Its target is unknown.

This sample was also put to use in a study of T cells of mothers and their children.

The TCR was taken from a boy aged 2 to 9 in good health. The sequencing input was blood. The genes are TRBV12-3 or TRBV12-4 and TRBJ2-2; D gene uncertain. The CDR3 DNA is TGTGCCAGCAGTTTTTTACACACCGGGGAGCTGTTTTTT. Translation gives CASSFLHTGELFF.